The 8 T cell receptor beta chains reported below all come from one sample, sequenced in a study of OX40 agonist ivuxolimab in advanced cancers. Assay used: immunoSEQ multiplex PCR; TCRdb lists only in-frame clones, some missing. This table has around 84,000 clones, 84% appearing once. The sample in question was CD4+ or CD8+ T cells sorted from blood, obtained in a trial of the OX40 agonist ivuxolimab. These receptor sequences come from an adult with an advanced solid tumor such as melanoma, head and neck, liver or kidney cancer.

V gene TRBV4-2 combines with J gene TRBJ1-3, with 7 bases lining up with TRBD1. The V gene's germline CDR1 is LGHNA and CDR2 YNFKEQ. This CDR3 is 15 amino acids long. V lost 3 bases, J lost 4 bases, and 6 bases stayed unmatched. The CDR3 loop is CASSQHTGAGNTIYF. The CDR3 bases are TGTGCCAGCAGCCAGCACACAGGGGCCGGAAACACCATATATTTT.

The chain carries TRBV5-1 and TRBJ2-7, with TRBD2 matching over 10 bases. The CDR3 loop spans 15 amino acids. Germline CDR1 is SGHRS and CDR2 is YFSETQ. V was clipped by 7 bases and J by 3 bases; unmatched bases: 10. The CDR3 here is CASGPTSGMGYEQYF. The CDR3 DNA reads TGCGCCAGCGGGCCAACTAGCGGGATGGGCTACGAGCAGTACTTC.

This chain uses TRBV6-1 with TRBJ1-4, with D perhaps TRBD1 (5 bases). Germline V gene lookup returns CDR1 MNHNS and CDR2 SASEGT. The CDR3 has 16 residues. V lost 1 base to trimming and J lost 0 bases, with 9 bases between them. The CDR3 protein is CASSEGGGTTNEKLFF. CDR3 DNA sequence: TGTGCCAGCAGTGAAGGGGGCGGTACAACTAATGAAAAACTGTTTTTT.

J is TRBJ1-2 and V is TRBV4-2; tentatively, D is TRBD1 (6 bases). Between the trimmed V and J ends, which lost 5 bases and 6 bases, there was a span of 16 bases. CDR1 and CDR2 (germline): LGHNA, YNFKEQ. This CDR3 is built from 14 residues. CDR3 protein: CASSTQGLEHGYTF. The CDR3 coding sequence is TGTGCCAGCAGCACGCAGGGGCTTGAGCATGGCTACACCTTC.

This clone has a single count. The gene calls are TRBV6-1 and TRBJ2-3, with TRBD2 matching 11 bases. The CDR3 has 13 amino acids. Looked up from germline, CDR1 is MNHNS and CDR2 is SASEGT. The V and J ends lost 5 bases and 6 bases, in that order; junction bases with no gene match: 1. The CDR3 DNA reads TGTGCCAGCAGTTCTAGCGGGGGGGATACGCAGTATTTT. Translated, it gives CASSSSGGDTQYF.

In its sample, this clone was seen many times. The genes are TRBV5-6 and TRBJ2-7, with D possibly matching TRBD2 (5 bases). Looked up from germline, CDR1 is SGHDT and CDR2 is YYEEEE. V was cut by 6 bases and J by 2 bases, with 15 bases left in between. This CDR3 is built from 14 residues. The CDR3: CASTSGGSTYEQYF. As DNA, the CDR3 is TGTGCCAGCACCTCCGGAGGTTCTACCTACGAGCAGTACTTC.

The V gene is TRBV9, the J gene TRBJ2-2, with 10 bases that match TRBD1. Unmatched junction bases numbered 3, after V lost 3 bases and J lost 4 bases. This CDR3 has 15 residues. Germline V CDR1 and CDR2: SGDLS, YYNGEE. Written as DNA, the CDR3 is TGTGCCAGCAGCGCCGGGACAGGGGCCACCGGGGAGCTGTTTTTT. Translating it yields CASSAGTGATGELFF.

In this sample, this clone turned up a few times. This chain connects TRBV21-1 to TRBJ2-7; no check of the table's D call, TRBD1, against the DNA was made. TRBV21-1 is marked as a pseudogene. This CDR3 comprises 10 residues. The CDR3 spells CASRRGEQYF. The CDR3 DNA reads TGTGCCAGCCGTAGGGGCGAGCAGTACTTC.